These 17 T cell receptor beta chains share one sample of origin, sequenced in a study of T cell repertoires in cytomegalovirus infection. TCRdb recomputed calls from the reads with MiXCR, one row per CDR3 protein. Of some 230,000 distinct CDR3 sequences in the sample, under 25% are singletons; the top ten hold approximately 18%. Specimen: CD8+ T cells from PBMCs. These receptors were taken from a human donor in good health (CMV status not recorded). Some clones in this sample may be carry-over from other donors' samples.

This clonotype was counted a single time. Mismatch with germline at one junction end may stem from a read error. The chain is built from TRBV12-3 or TRBV12-4 and TRBJ1-2; D perhaps matches TRBD1 (5 bases). The CDR3 is 13 amino acids. CDR3: CASSSGPVGGCTF. For the CDR3, the DNA is TGTGCCAGCAGCTCGGGACCGGTGGGTGGCTGCACCTTC.

The gene calls are TRBV6-5 and TRBJ1-2; a weak D match, TRBD1 (5 bases). The ends were cut back, 2 bases at V and 7 bases at J, with 17 bases in the middle. Germline values: CDR1 MNHEY, CDR2 SVGAGI. The CDR3 runs 15 residues. CDR3 DNA: TGTGCCAGCAGTTACCGGTCCTTCGGGACGGGTGGCTACACCTTC. As protein: CASSYRSFGTGGYTF.

The chain carries TRBV29-1 and TRBJ2-3; D remains ambiguous. Per germline, CDR1 SQVTM and CDR2 ANQGSEA. The V gene lost 2 bases and the J gene lost 3 bases, with 9 bases spanning the gap. The CDR3 spans 13 residues. Here the CDR3 DNA reads TGCAGCGTTGAAAGGTGGGATACAGATACGCAGTATTTT. Its translation: CSVERWDTDTQYF.

This rearrangement joins TRBV6-6 to TRBJ2-1; D uncertain. CDR1 is MNHNY and CDR2 is SVGAGI in the germline V gene (reference sequence). The CDR3 is made up of 12 amino acids. Trimming removed 2 bases from V and 6 bases from J, with 5 bases in between. In nucleotides, the CDR3 is TGTGCCAGCAGTTACCGAGGCAATGAGCAGTTCTTC. The encoded protein is CASSYRGNEQFF.

At least ten counts were recorded for this clonotype. The genes are TRBV12-3 or TRBV12-4 and TRBJ2-5, with D maybe TRBD2 (5 bases). This CDR3 contains 13 residues. Trimming took 5 bases from V and 6 from J, leaving 13 bases between them. The CDR3 DNA sequence: TGTGCCAGCAGTCTCGGCCACGGGAAGACCCAGTACTTC. Amino acid sequence: CASSLGHGKTQYF.

A few counts support this clonotype. The CDR3 nucleotides are TGCAGCGTTGAAGATCTACCGTCCAGGACAAATCAGCCCCAGCATTTT. This gives the protein CSVEDLPSRTNQPQHF. The chain links TRBV29-1 to TRBJ1-5, with a possible D match to TRBD1 (5 bases). Germline CDR1 SQVTM, CDR2 ANQGSEA. The CDR3 has 16 residues. Trimming pared 0 bases from V and 4 bases from J, leaving 16 bases between.

V usage is TRBV7-9 and J usage is TRBJ2-5; TRBD1 is a possible D gene (5 bases). Per germline, CDR1 SEHNR and CDR2 FQNEAQ (reference sequence). The CDR3 consists of 14 residues. V was trimmed by 4 bases and J by 4 bases, leaving 13 bases between them. Here the CDR3 DNA reads TGTGCCAGCAGCTCCCCCCAGGGAAGAGAGACCCAGTACTTC. Amino acid sequence: CASSSPQGRETQYF. Full variable domain (remainder filled in from reference TRBV7-9 and TRBJ2-5): DTGVSQNPRHKITKRGQNVTFRCDPISEHNRLYWYRQTLGQGPEFLTYFQNEAQLEKSRLLSDRFSAERPKGSFSTLEIQRTEQGDSAMYLCASSSPQGRETQYFGPGTRLLVL.

This clonotype was observed a few times. This rearrangement joins TRBV7-9 to TRBJ1-1; D ambiguous. CDR3 length: 15 residues. Germline assignment: CDR1 SEHNR and CDR2 FQNEAQ (reference sequence). The V and J ends lost 1 base and 4 bases respectively, with 13 bases between them. The CDR3, as DNA: TGTGCCAGCAGCTTAGGGTTTCCGGCAAGCACTGAAGCTTTCTTT. Its translation: CASSLGFPASTEAFF.

The table lists this clonotype with a few counts. V gene TRBV2 combines with J gene TRBJ2-7, with 10 bases that match TRBD1. This CDR3 spans 13 amino acids. Trimming took 9 bases from V and 5 from J; bases not matched to a gene: 7. Germline CDR1 and CDR2: SNHLY and FYNNEI. CDR3 region: CASSWDRGHEQYF. In DNA, the CDR3 is TGTGCCAGTTCCTGGGACAGGGGCCACGAGCAGTACTTC.

V and J are TRBV9 and TRBJ1-5; the D gene is possibly TRBD1 (5 bases). Trimming cost V 2 bases and J 3 bases, with 12 bases left between them. Germline assignment: CDR1 SGDLS and CDR2 YYNGEE. The length of the CDR3 is 15 residues. The CDR3 nucleotides read TGTGCCAGCAGCGTTGGGACCGCAGTCAATCAGCCCCAGCATTTT. It encodes CASSVGTAVNQPQHF.

This chain joins TRBV7-4 and TRBJ1-6; 7 bases map to TRBD1. The V and J ends lost 9 bases and 10 bases, in that order; junction bases with no gene match: 15. The CDR3 runs to 15 residues. Germline-derived CDR1 and CDR2 are SGHVT and SQSDAQ. This CDR3 reads CASGTQTGPKSPLHF. The CDR3 DNA reads TGTGCCAGTGGCACACAGACAGGGCCTAAATCACCCCTCCACTTT.

This clonotype occurred many times. The V call is TRBV7-2, the J call TRBJ2-7; TRBD2 is a possible D gene (5 bases). Trimming stripped 4 bases from V and 0 bases from J, with 13 bases between. The CDR3 totals 15 residues. CDR1 and CDR2 from the germline V gene are SGHTA and FQGNSA. The CDR3 coding sequence is TGTGCCAGCAGCTCTTCAGCTACTAGCTCCTACGAGCAGTACTTC. Its translation: CASSSSATSSYEQYF.

CDR3: CSVGDIANYGYTF. As DNA, the CDR3 is TGCAGCGTCGGGGACATAGCTAACTATGGCTACACCTTC. The chain combines TRBV29-1 with TRBJ1-2; TRBD1 might be the D (6 bases). V was cut by 6 bases and J by 0 bases, with 11 bases left in between. Germline CDR1 SQVTM, CDR2 ANQGSEA. The CDR3 is 13 residues long.

The chain carries TRBV4-2 and TRBJ1-2; D ambiguous. Trimming removed 0 bases at V and 6 bases at J, with 8 bases between. Germline V CDR1 and CDR2: LGHNA, YNFKEQ. The CDR3 is 13 residues long. CDR3 nucleotide sequence: TGTGCCAGCAGCCAAGATTTACCCCATGGCTACACCTTC. Encoded protein: CASSQDLPHGYTF.

This sequence joins TRBV6-4 and TRBJ2-1; 8 bases agree with TRBD1. J was trimmed by 5 bases and V by 7 bases; bases with no gene match: 10. The length of the CDR3 is 15 residues. Per the germline V gene, CDR1 is MRHNA and CDR2 is SNTAGT. The CDR3 sequence is CASTQGHRGDNEQFF. CDR3 nucleotides: TGTGCCAGCACCCAAGGCCACAGGGGGGACAATGAGCAGTTCTTC.

The chain couples TRBV20-1 to TRBJ2-7; D is possibly TRBD1 (6 bases). The CDR3 runs 15 residues. The germline CDR1 and CDR2 sequences are DFQATT and SNEGSKA (reference sequence). Trimming took off 1 base at V and 5 bases at J, with 18 bases between the two ends. The CDR3 region has the DNA TGCAGTGCTAGAGGATTCCCCAGGGGTCCCCACGAGCAGTACTTC. Translated, it gives CSARGFPRGPHEQYF.

This clonotype was observed at least ten times. The rearrangement joins TRBV29-1 to TRBJ2-7; a possible D gene is TRBD1 (6 bases). The CDR3 loop spans 15 amino acids. Germline V gene lookup returns CDR1 SQVTM and CDR2 ANQGSEA. V shed 2 bases and J shed 0 bases, with 14 bases lying between them. CDR3 nucleotide sequence: TGCAGCGTTGAATTGGAACGGGACAACTCCTACGAGCAGTACTTC. The encoded protein is CSVELERDNSYEQYF.